The 15 T cell receptor beta chains given below trace back to one sample, sequenced in a study of OX40 agonist ivuxolimab in advanced cancers. Assay: immunoSEQ multiplex PCR; the TCRdb copy retains only in-frame clones and omits some. The sample has 34,000 or so clones, 81% seen once; the top ten hold 1.2% to 1.5%. Here the sequenced sample was CD4+ or CD8+ T cells sorted from blood, taken in a trial of the OX40 agonist ivuxolimab. The origin of the receptors is an adult with an advanced solid tumor such as melanoma, head and neck, liver or kidney cancer.

The V gene is TRBV25-1, the J gene TRBJ2-1; TRBD1 might be the D (6 bases). V lost 2 bases, J lost 7 bases, and 12 bases lay in between. The germline gives CDR1 MGHDK, CDR2 SYGVNS. There are 14 residues in the CDR3. CDR3 DNA: TGTGCCAGCAGTGAAGCCAGGGGCTTGAATGAGCAGTTCTTC. Protein product: CASSEARGLNEQFF. Full variable domain (remainder filled in from reference TRBV25-1 and TRBJ2-1): EADIYQTPRYLVIGTGKKITLECSQTMGHDKMYWYQQDPGMELHLIHYSYGVNSTEKGDLSSESTVSRIRTEHFPLTLESARPSHTSQYLCASSEARGLNEQFFGPGTRLTVL.

The chain combines TRBV5-4 with TRBJ2-2, with TRBD1 matching 8 bases. The V gene end was trimmed by 4 bases and the J gene end by 1 base; junction bases not matched to a gene: 6. CDR3 length: 16 residues. Germline CDR1 reads SGHNT; CDR2 reads YYREEE (reference sequence). The chain's CDR3 is CASSHPGTGNTGELFF. CDR3 nucleotides: TGTGCCAGCAGCCACCCAGGGACAGGGAACACCGGGGAGCTGTTTTTT.

This rearrangement joins TRBV6-4 to TRBJ2-1; 9 bases align to TRBD2. The CDR3 sequence is 13 residues long. Germline V gives CDR1 MRHNA, CDR2 SNTAGT. With V trimmed by 6 bases and J by 4 bases, 1 base remained unmatched. The CDR3 bases are TGTGCCAGCAGGCTAGCGGGGTACAATGAGCAGTTCTTC. This sequence encodes CASRLAGYNEQFF.

The genes are TRBV10-3 and TRBJ2-5, with 11 bases identical to TRBD2. Losses at the gene ends were 6 bases for V and 3 bases for J; bases not matched to a gene: 0. The CDR3 has 13 amino acids. Germline V gene lookup returns CDR1 ENHRY and CDR2 SYGVKD. CDR3 sequence: CAIRGLAEETQYF. The CDR3 DNA is TGTGCCATCAGGGGACTAGCGGAAGAGACCCAGTACTTC.

J is TRBJ2-7 and V is TRBV18; tentative D call: TRBD2 (6 bases). CDR1 and CDR2 from the germline V gene are KGHSH and LQKENI. Between the trimmed V and J ends, which lost 3 bases and 1 base, there was a span of 10 bases. The CDR3 sequence is 14 residues long. DNA for the CDR3: TGTGCCAGCTCACCGGACGGGAGTTCCTACGAGCAGTACTTC. This gives the protein CASSPDGSSYEQYF.

This clone showed up just a few times. The chain has TRBV6-5 and TRBJ2-5; possibly TRBD1 for D (5 bases). Germline V gene sequence: CDR1 MNHEY, CDR2 SVGAGI. V lost 6 bases to trimming and J lost 5 bases, with 10 bases between them. This CDR3 region has 12 residues. The CDR3 here is CASSPRAETQYF. The DNA of the CDR3 is TGTGCCAGCAGCCCCAGGGCCGAGACCCAGTACTTC.

A few counts support this clone. V is TRBV7-2 and J is TRBJ2-2; TRBD2 matches 12 bases. The V gene's germline CDR1 is SGHTA and CDR2 FQGNSA. This CDR3 region has 16 residues. V dropped 4 bases and J dropped 3; count of bases not matched to a gene: 3. The CDR3: CASSSRLAGDTGELFF. The DNA for the CDR3 is TGTGCCAGCAGCTCACGACTAGCGGGGGACACCGGGGAGCTGTTTTTT.

The genes are TRBV30 and TRBJ2-5, with TRBD2 as a possible D gene (6 bases). Per germline, CDR1 GTSNPN and CDR2 SVGIG (reference sequence). The ends were cut back, 3 bases at V and 3 bases at J, with 11 bases in the middle. This CDR3 contains 13 residues. In DNA form, the CDR3 reads TGTGCCTGGAGCCCCCCGGGGGAAGAGACCCAGTACTTC. It yields the protein CAWSPPGEETQYF.

The V gene is TRBV27, the J gene TRBJ2-1; D gene unclear. Germline V lookup: CDR1 MNHEY, CDR2 SMNVEV (reference sequence). Trimming left V 3 bases short and J 4 bases short, with 10 bases between. CDR3 length: 14 amino acids. CDR3 coding DNA: TGTGCCAGCAGTTTGCAACCGCTGTACAATGAGCAGTTCTTC. It is translated as CASSLQPLYNEQFF.

The J gene is TRBJ2-5, the V gene TRBV7-2, with D hard to call. Germline V lookup: CDR1 SGHTA, CDR2 FQGNSA. Trimming removed 5 bases at V and 4 bases at J, with 14 bases between. This CDR3 has 14 residues. The CDR3 loop reads CASSVMGNGETQYF. The CDR3 DNA reads TGTGCCAGCAGCGTGATGGGGAACGGAGAGACCCAGTACTTC.

The chain uses TRBV19 and TRBJ1-2, with a weak D call TRBD1 (5 bases). The CDR3 consists of 14 residues. Per the germline V gene, CDR1 is LNHDA and CDR2 is SQIVND (reference sequence). Trimming took off 5 bases at V and 5 bases at J, with 15 bases between the two ends. Here the CDR3 DNA reads TGTGCCAGTAGTCCCCTCGGAGAGGGGTATGGCTACACCTTC. This gives the protein CASSPLGEGYGYTF. Full variable domain (missing parts from reference TRBV19 and TRBJ1-2): DGGITQSPKYLFRKEGQNVTLSCEQNLNHDAMYWYRQDPGQGLRLIYYSQIVNDFQKGDIAEGYSVSREKKESFPLTVTSAQKNPTAFYLCASSPLGEGYGYTFGSGTRLTVV.

V gene TRBV11-2 combines with J gene TRBJ2-2; 7 bases are a match to TRBD1. The V and J ends lost 5 bases and 4 bases, in that order; junction bases with no gene match: 7. The CDR3 totals 15 residues. CDR1 is SGHAT, CDR2 FQNNGV, per germline. Here the CDR3 DNA reads TGTGCCAGCAGCCTCCGACAGGGCGGCACCGGGGAGCTGTTTTTT. Residues: CASSLRQGGTGELFF.

The V and J genes are TRBV5-4 and TRBJ1-2; no definite D call. Between the trimmed V and J ends, which lost 4 bases and 2 bases, there was a span of 9 bases. Looked up from germline, CDR1 is SGHNT and CDR2 is YYREEE (reference sequence). The CDR3 totals 13 residues. CDR3 bases: TGTGCCAGCAGCCCGGACGGGAACTATGGCTACACCTTC. This sequence encodes CASSPDGNYGYTF.

The rearrangement uses TRBV5-1 and TRBJ2-2; D unclear. Germline V gene data show CDR1 as SGHRS and CDR2 as YFSETQ. With 0 bases removed from V and 1 base from J, the gap between germline ends came to 16 bases. CDR3 length: 18 amino acids. DNA for the CDR3: TGCGCCAGCAGCTTGGTGGACCGATCCCCTTTGAACACCGGGGAGCTGTTTTTT. This encodes CASSLVDRSPLNTGELFF.

The chain has TRBV5-6 and TRBJ2-3, with TRBD2 identical over 14 bases. The CDR3 consists of 17 residues. CDR1 is SGHDT and CDR2 is YYEEEE in the germline V gene. Unmatched junction bases numbered 6, after V lost 4 bases and J lost 2 bases. CDR3 amino acids: CASSLRLAGGPTDTQYF. CDR3 in DNA: TGTGCCAGCAGCCTCAGACTAGCGGGAGGGCCCACAGATACGCAGTATTTT.